Listed here are 24 T cell receptor beta chains from one sample, sequenced in a study of graft-versus-host responses after intestinal transplantation. Profiled with immunoSEQ multiplex PCR; TCRdb holds only in-frame clones, not every one. Altogether tens of thousands of clones are present, under 90% being singletons, with the ten largest covering around 1.7%. Intraepithelial lymphocytes and lamina propria lymphocytes were released through processing of graft tissue. The material sequenced was ileum tissue, taken around 350 days after transplant. The source of these receptors is a human patient who received an intestinal transplant, so some T cells may come from the graft donor.

This rearrangement joins TRBV6-5 to TRBJ1-1; no definite D call. Looked up from germline, CDR1 is MNHEY and CDR2 is SVGAGI. The CDR3 runs to 13 residues. Trimming removed 0 bases at V and 5 bases at J, with 7 bases between. CDR3 residues: CASSYSIGTEAFF. CDR3 bases: TGTGCCAGCAGTTACTCGATTGGGACTGAAGCTTTCTTT.

The CDR3 DNA reads as TGCGCCAGCAGCCAAGATCTATCTTTGGGGCTGTTTTTT. It codes for CASSQDLSLGLFF. The rearrangement links TRBV4-3 to TRBJ1-4; D unclear. Per the germline V gene, CDR1 is LGHNA and CDR2 is YSLEER. Trimming removed 0 bases at V and 14 bases at J, with 13 bases between. The CDR3 is made up of 13 amino acids.

The CDR3 coding sequence is TGTGCCAGCAGAAGGGGACCCAATGAGCAGTTCTTC. It codes for CASRRGPNEQFF. The chain uses TRBV2 and TRBJ2-1; D possibly matches TRBD1 or TRBD2 (5 bases each). V lost 6 bases and J 6 bases, leaving 9 bases between the germline ends. The CDR3 totals 12 residues. CDR1 is SNHLY, CDR2 FYNNEI, per germline.

The chain is built from TRBV25-1 and TRBJ1-2; a weak D match, TRBD1 (5 bases). V was shortened by 3 bases and J by 8 bases, with 10 bases between the two germline ends. The germline V gene encodes CDR1 MGHDK and CDR2 SYGVNS. This CDR3 has 12 amino acids. The DNA of the CDR3 is TGTGCCAGCAGTGATTCAGGGACGGGCTACACCTTC. Translating gives CASSDSGTGYTF.

J is TRBJ1-2 and V is TRBV9; a weak D match, TRBD1 (6 bases). This CDR3 spans 13 amino acids. Germline CDR1 SGDLS, CDR2 YYNGEE. Trimming shortened V by 3 bases and J by 6 bases, and 12 bases separated the two germline ends. The CDR3 spells CASSAGGTDGYTF. The CDR3, as DNA: TGTGCCAGCAGCGCCGGGGGCACGGATGGCTACACCTTC.

The gene calls are TRBV28 and TRBJ1-1; D perhaps matches TRBD1 (5 bases). Trimming shortened V by 6 bases and J by 5 bases, and 16 bases separated the two germline ends. Germline CDR1 MDHEN, CDR2 SYDVKM. This CDR3 is 14 amino acids long. The CDR3 spells CASSRVGDWTEAFF. CDR3 coding DNA: TGTGCCAGCAGCCGGGTAGGGGATTGGACTGAAGCTTTCTTT.

The chain has TRBV7-8 and TRBJ2-5, with no clear D. The J call is uncertain, as TRBJ2-7 better fits the DNA end. The length of the CDR3 is 15 residues. Germline CDR1 is SGHVS and CDR2 is FQNEAQ. CDR3 amino acids: CASSLEWLGSYEQYF. The DNA of the CDR3 is TGTGCCAGCAGCTTAGAATGGTTGGGCAGCTACGAGCAGTACTTC.

The chain carries TRBV4-1 and TRBJ1-1; maybe TRBD1 (6 bases). Trimming shortened V by 3 bases and J by 4 bases, and 24 bases separated the two germline ends. CDR1 is MGHRA and CDR2 is YSYEKL in the germline V gene. The CDR3 extends over 18 amino acids. In nucleotides, the CDR3 is TGCGCCAGCAGCCAGGATCCCGGGGGCCTAGGGAGCGCCACTGAAGCTTTCTTT. Translating it yields CASSQDPGGLGSATEAFF.

The chain couples TRBV6-5 to TRBJ2-7; tentative D call: TRBD1 (6 bases). The CDR3 contains 15 residues. CDR1 and CDR2 from the germline V gene are MNHEY and SVGAGI. With 5 bases removed from V and 0 bases from J, the gap between germline ends came to 14 bases. The CDR3 nucleotides read TGTGCCAGCAGTCCTCGGACAGTCCTCTCCTACGAGCAGTACTTC. It encodes CASSPRTVLSYEQYF.

The genes are TRBV6-5 and TRBJ2-3; D might be TRBD1 or TRBD2, each matching 5 bases. In germline, CDR1 is MNHEY, CDR2 SVGAGI. CDR3 length: 15 residues. The V end was cut by 0 bases, the J end by 0 bases, with 7 bases between. CDR3 in DNA: TGTGCCAGCAGTTACTCCCGGGACAGCACAGATACGCAGTATTTT. Translated, it gives CASSYSRDSTDTQYF.

For this clone: The junction shows a germline mismatch at one end, possibly a read error. This chain uses TRBV15 with TRBJ2-3; a weak D match, TRBD2 (5 bases). Germline V gives CDR1 LNHNV, CDR2 YYDKDF (reference sequence). CDR3 length: 15 amino acids. The CDR3 reads CATSGERTFTDTQYF. CDR3 in DNA: TGTGCCACCAGCGGAGAGCGGACGTTCACAGATACGCAGTATTTT.

The J gene is TRBJ2-1, the V gene TRBV2; 9 bases agree with TRBD1. Germline CDR1 SNHLY, CDR2 FYNNEI. V gave up 8 bases and J gave up 6 bases; unmatched junction bases: 8. The CDR3 has 14 amino acids. The CDR3 DNA reads as TGTGCCAGCCTACAGGGGGCGGATGGCAATGAGCAGTTCTTC. It codes for CASLQGADGNEQFF.

The genes are TRBV29-1 and TRBJ2-7, with 7 bases fitting TRBD1. Germline V gives CDR1 SQVTM, CDR2 ANQGSEA. This CDR3 is 15 amino acids long. Trimming removed 1 base from V and 7 bases from J; junction bases left unmatched: 13. CDR3: CSVEVYGQEDWEQYF. The CDR3 DNA follows: TGCAGCGTTGAAGTTTATGGACAGGAAGATTGGGAGCAGTACTTC.

The count of this clone is one. The V call is TRBV25-1, the J call TRBJ2-7, with D possibly being TRBD2 (6 bases). The CDR3 spans 14 residues. Per the germline V gene, CDR1 is MGHDK and CDR2 is SYGVNS. V was pared by 3 bases and J by 7 bases, with 16 bases between. CDR3 coding DNA: TGTGCCAGCAGTGACTCGCGGGATTTTATGGAGCAGTACTTC. Its translation: CASSDSRDFMEQYF.

This chain links TRBV6-6 with TRBJ1-4; perhaps TRBD1 as D (5 bases). Trimming cost V 5 bases and J 4 bases, with 8 bases left between them. The germline CDR1 and CDR2 sequences are MNHNY and SVGAGI (reference sequence). CDR3 size: 13 residues. CDR3 nucleotide sequence: TGTGCCAGCAGTCAGGGATTTAATGAAAAACTGTTTTTT. Encoded protein: CASSQGFNEKLFF.

The J gene is TRBJ2-1, the V gene TRBV28; no firm D call. The CDR3 is 10 residues long. The V and J ends lost 3 bases and 6 bases respectively, with 0 bases between them. The germline gives CDR1 MDHEN, CDR2 SYDVKM. The CDR3 sequence: CASSFNEQFF. CDR3 nucleotide sequence: TGTGCCAGCAGTTTCAATGAGCAGTTCTTC.

This chain links TRBV5-1 with TRBJ1-4; 7 bases fit TRBD1. The germline V gene has CDR1 SGHRS and CDR2 YFSETQ. The CDR3 length is 14 residues. V was pared by 4 bases and J by 5 bases, with 5 bases of the junction left unmatched. The CDR3 region is CASSTGTANEKLFF. The CDR3 DNA follows: TGCGCCAGCAGCACTGGGACAGCCAATGAAAAACTGTTTTTT.

The chain combines TRBV2 with TRBJ2-3, with TRBD2 identical over 7 bases. The V gene's germline CDR1 is SNHLY and CDR2 FYNNEI. This CDR3 is 17 amino acids long. V shed 1 base, J shed 7 bases, and the junction held 14 bases outside the gene matches. This CDR3 is CASSEEGGGPPPNTQYF. CDR3 nucleotides: TGTGCCAGCAGTGAAGAGGGCGGGGGACCACCGCCGAATACGCAGTATTTT.

This chain joins TRBV9 and TRBJ2-7; no clear D. This CDR3 region has 14 residues. The germline V gene has CDR1 SGDLS and CDR2 YYNGEE. Trimming pared 3 bases from V and 0 bases from J, leaving 10 bases between. This CDR3 is CASSASAASYEQYF. DNA for the CDR3: TGTGCCAGCAGCGCGTCGGCCGCCTCCTACGAGCAGTACTTC.

V and J are TRBV2 and TRBJ1-2; 8 bases fit TRBD1. V dropped 3 bases and J dropped 5; count of bases not matched to a gene: 5. Germline lookup yields CDR1 SNHLY and CDR2 FYNNEI. There are 14 residues in the CDR3. The CDR3 sequence is CASSDDRGDYGYTF. Here the CDR3 DNA reads TGTGCCAGCAGTGACGACAGGGGAGATTATGGCTACACCTTC.

The chain employs TRBV7-9 and TRBJ1-2; D may be TRBD1 (5 bases). The CDR3 length is 17 residues. Trimming took off 2 bases at V and 2 bases at J, with 18 bases between the two ends. Per germline, CDR1 SEHNR and CDR2 FQNEAQ (reference sequence). The CDR3 spells CASSLLPGVKLNYGYTF. The CDR3 DNA is TGTGCCAGCAGCTTACTTCCGGGGGTTAAGCTAAACTATGGCTACACCTTC.

The chain couples TRBV2 to TRBJ2-3; tentative D call: TRBD2 (5 bases). The V gene's germline CDR1 is SNHLY and CDR2 FYNNEI. The CDR3 runs 14 residues. Trimming stripped 6 bases from V and 0 bases from J, with 10 bases between. The chain's CDR3 is CASRPRTSTDTQYF. CDR3 in DNA: TGTGCCAGCAGACCCCGGACTAGCACAGATACGCAGTATTTT.

The chain is built from TRBV2 and TRBJ1-5, with a possible D match to TRBD1 (6 bases). Per germline, CDR1 SNHLY and CDR2 FYNNEI. The CDR3 totals 14 residues. Trimming left V 6 bases short and J 6 bases short, with 15 bases between. CDR3 amino acids: CASRRQDKGQPQHF. In nucleotides, the CDR3 is TGTGCCAGCAGGAGACAGGATAAGGGTCAGCCCCAGCATTTT. Looking up the rest from reference TRBV2 and TRBJ1-5 gives the full variable domain: EPEVTQTPSHQVTQMGQEVILRCVPISNHLYFYWYRQILGQKVEFLVSFYNNEISEKSEIFDDQFSVERPDGSNFTLKIRSTKLEDSAMYFCASRRQDKGQPQHFGDGTRLSIL.

This rearrangement joins TRBV11-3 to TRBJ2-3; D unresolved. The V end was cut by 0 bases, the J end by 3 bases, with 4 bases between. The CDR3 consists of 13 residues. The germline gives CDR1 SGHNT, CDR2 YENEEA. The CDR3 is CASSLESTDTQYF. The CDR3 nucleotides are TGTGCCAGCAGCTTAGAATCAACAGATACGCAGTATTTT.